The 5 T cell receptor beta chains below were found in one sample sequenced in a study of T cells after yellow fever vaccination (dated by TCRdb to about 2019). Libraries were prepared through 5' RACE. Sequencing used an Illumina NovaSeq 6000. The public sequencing data were trimmed at Q25 with fastp and processed into clonotypes with MiXCR by TCRdb, which kept only in-frame beta chains. Every entry covers one CDR3 protein and lists the most common genes and DNA from its rows. Within this sample are 400,000 to 450,000 distinct CDR3 sequences, with 18% of them counted one time only. The ten largest clones represent over 15% of the sample. The label giving this sample's treatment or condition can be read as: live attenuated yellow fever vaccine strain. Sample: PBMCs, taken before the yellow fever booster vaccination. Receptor source: a man between 18 and 35 years old who received the YFV17D yellow fever vaccine.

In this sample, this clonotype turned up a few times. This chain links TRBV20-1 with TRBJ2-1; D is uncertain. Germline assignment: CDR1 DFQATT and CDR2 SNEGSKA (reference sequence). This CDR3 has 12 residues. Between the trimmed V and J ends, which lost 3 bases and 8 bases, there was a span of 11 bases. CDR3 nucleotide sequence: TGCAGTGCTAGCTTCCCTAGGGATGAGCAGTTCTTC. Protein product: CSASFPRDEQFF.

This clonotype was counted only a few times. The J gene is TRBJ2-3, the V gene TRBV6-5; 8 positions match TRBD1. V lost 5 bases to trimming and J lost 3 bases; unmatched junction nucleotides: 7. The germline CDR1 and CDR2 sequences are MNHEY and SVGAGI. The CDR3 extends over 15 amino acids. This chain's CDR3 is CASSTQGVGTDTQYF. The CDR3 DNA is TGTGCCAGCAGTACACAGGGGGTGGGTACAGATACGCAGTATTTT.

The sample holds a few counts of this clonotype. The chain employs TRBV7-3 and TRBJ2-6, with 8 nucleotides matching TRBD2. The CDR3 sequence is 16 residues long. Germline values: CDR1 SGHTA, CDR2 FQGTGA. V lost 6 bases and J lost 4; bases outside the gene matches: 8. The CDR3 sequence: CASSFSGGAGANVLTF. The CDR3 region has the DNA TGTGCCAGCAGTTTTTCGGGAGGGGCAGGGGCCAACGTCCTGACTTTC.

Ten or more counts support this clonotype. The CDR3 DNA is TGCAGTGCTATTACTAGCGGGGGAGGCAAGCAGTTCTTC. This encodes CSAITSGGGKQFF. This rearrangement joins TRBV20-1 to TRBJ2-1, with 11 positions matching TRBD2. CDR3 size: 13 residues. Trimming removed 4 bases from V and 11 bases from J; junction bases left unmatched: 7. Germline CDR1 DFQATT, CDR2 SNEGSKA (reference sequence).

CDR3 DNA: TGTGCCAGTAGTATCACTTCCGGGACGGATGAGCAGTTCTTC. Protein sequence: CASSITSGTDEQFF. J is TRBJ2-1 and V is TRBV19; the D call may be TRBD1 or TRBD2 (5 bases each). V was pared by 3 bases and J by 8 bases, with 14 bases between. Germline loops: CDR1 LNHDA, CDR2 SQIVND (reference sequence). CDR3 size: 14 residues.